One sample yielded the 26 T cell receptor beta chains listed below, sequenced in a study of cytomegalovirus exposure and HLA in healthy donors. Primers: 60 Vbeta forward and 13 Jbeta reverse. The protocol was immunoSEQ multiplex PCR, while the TCRdb copy is restricted to in-frame clones and leaves out a portion. The data contain roughly 62,000 clones, about 77% of them singletons. Input material: PBMCs. The source is a woman aged 30 to 39 in good health and CMV-seronegative.

This clone came up a few times. This sequence joins TRBV5-5 and TRBJ1-5; weak D call: TRBD1 (5 bases). The V end was cut by 2 bases, the J end by 5 bases, with 23 bases between. Germline V lookup: CDR1 SGHKS, CDR2 YYEKEE (reference sequence). This CDR3 contains 18 residues. The CDR3 is CASSFPFISLKGDQPQHF. CDR3 nucleotide sequence: TGTGCCAGCAGCTTTCCCTTTATATCCCTAAAAGGGGATCAGCCCCAGCATTTT.

The chain has TRBV18 and TRBJ2-2; 13 bases map to TRBD2. With V trimmed by 3 bases and J by 5 bases, 12 bases remained unmatched. Per germline, CDR1 KGHSH and CDR2 LQKENI. The length of the CDR3 is 19 residues. The CDR3 nucleotides read TGTGCCAGCTCACCCAGGACTAGCGGGAGTCTAAGTTCTACCGGGGAGCTGTTTTTT. This translates into CASSPRTSGSLSSTGELFF. Complete variable domain (other parts from reference TRBV18 and TRBJ2-2): NAGVMQNPRHLVRRRGQEARLRCSPMKGHSHVYWYRQLPEEGLKFMVYLQKENIIDESGMPKERFSAEFPKEGPSILRIQQVVRGDSAAYFCASSPRTSGSLSSTGELFFGEGSRLTVL.

The gene calls are TRBV4-1 and TRBJ2-7; D is unclear. The ends were cut back, 2 bases at V and 0 bases at J, with 5 bases in the middle. The CDR3 covers 13 residues. Germline V CDR1 and CDR2: MGHRA, YSYEKL. CDR3 protein: CASSQSASYEQYF. The CDR3 DNA reads as TGCGCCAGCAGCCAAAGCGCCTCCTACGAGCAGTACTTC.

The sample holds a few counts of this clone. The rearrangement joins TRBV7-3 to TRBJ2-3, with D perhaps TRBD1 (6 bases). The CDR3 loop spans 14 amino acids. V was clipped by 5 bases and J by 2 bases, with 11 bases between them. In germline, CDR1 is SGHTA, CDR2 FQGTGA. CDR3 DNA: TGTGCCAGCAGCCCCGAGGGGGTCACAGATACGCAGTATTTT. Translated, it gives CASSPEGVTDTQYF.

The chain links TRBV19 to TRBJ2-1, with D tentatively TRBD2 (5 bases). CDR1 LNHDA and CDR2 SQIVND come from the germline V gene (reference sequence). Trimming pared 3 bases from V and 12 bases from J, leaving 39 bases between. The CDR3 totals 21 residues. The CDR3 DNA reads TGTGCCAGTAGTATGAGTGGTAGCGTTTGGCGTATAAAAGACTATACAATGGCGCAGTTCTTC. It is translated as CASSMSGSVWRIKDYTMAQFF.

The chain couples TRBV27 to TRBJ2-7; 11 bases are a match to TRBD2. V was pared by 6 bases and J by 6 bases, with 7 bases of the junction left unmatched. There are 14 residues in the CDR3. Per germline, CDR1 MNHEY and CDR2 SMNVEV (reference sequence). DNA of the CDR3: TGTGCCAGCAGGACCGGGACTAGCGGCGGCGAGCAGTACGTC. It translates to CASRTGTSGGEQYV.

This chain links TRBV10-1 with TRBJ2-7; the match to TRBD1 covers 7 bases. CDR1 and CDR2 from the germline V gene are WNHNN and SYGVQD (reference sequence). The CDR3 consists of 13 residues. V gave up 4 bases and J gave up 2 bases; unmatched junction bases: 2. The CDR3: CASSVTGAYEQYF. CDR3 coding DNA: TGCGCCAGCAGTGTCACAGGGGCCTACGAGCAGTACTTC.

This clone came up a few times. The chain has TRBV28 and TRBJ1-2; 10 bases line up with TRBD1. Germline CDR1 and CDR2: MDHEN and SYDVKM. The J segment lost 2 bases and the V segment lost 10 bases, leaving 10 bases of the junction unmatched. This CDR3 comprises 15 residues. CDR3 DNA sequence: TGTGCCACCCTAGCCGCGGGACAGGGGAACTATGGCTACACCTTC. It encodes CATLAAGQGNYGYTF.

The chain employs TRBV28 and TRBJ2-4; 8 bases fit TRBD1. Per germline, CDR1 MDHEN and CDR2 SYDVKM. The junction had 6 bases not matched to a gene; V was cut back by 9 bases and J by 2 bases. CDR3 length: 14 amino acids. CDR3 DNA: TGTGCCAGTATACAGGGGGGACCCAAAAACATTCAGTACTTC. It codes for CASIQGGPKNIQYF.

The genes are TRBV9 and TRBJ2-1; D is unresolved. Between the trimmed V and J ends, which lost 0 bases and 8 bases, there was a span of 9 bases. The CDR3 sequence is 13 residues long. CDR1 SGDLS and CDR2 YYNGEE come from the germline V gene. CDR3 bases: TGTGCCAGCAGCGTAGTAGTTTCCCATGAGCAGTTCTTC. Its translation: CASSVVVSHEQFF.

CDR3 nucleotides: TGTGCCAGCAGCTTAGGGATAGCACCCTACAATGAGCAGTTCTTC. Translated: CASSLGIAPYNEQFF. The rearrangement uses TRBV7-9 and TRBJ2-1; D remains unclear. This CDR3 contains 15 residues. V was trimmed by 1 base and J by 2 bases, leaving 9 bases between them. The V gene's germline CDR1 is SEHNR and CDR2 FQNEAQ (reference sequence).

The chain couples TRBV29-1 to TRBJ2-7; possibly TRBD1 for D (5 bases). Trimming left V 1 base short and J 1 base short, with 11 bases between. The CDR3 covers 14 residues. Germline values: CDR1 SQVTM, CDR2 ANQGSEA. CDR3 DNA sequence: TGCAGCGTTGAAGGGACAAATCTGTCCTACGAGCAGTACTTC. Amino acid sequence: CSVEGTNLSYEQYF.

The gene calls are TRBV28 and TRBJ1-2; 7 bases are shared with TRBD1. CDR3 length: 13 residues. The J segment lost 4 bases and the V segment lost 5 bases, leaving 4 bases of the junction unmatched. CDR1 is MDHEN and CDR2 is SYDVKM in the germline V gene. CDR3 DNA: TGTGCCAGCAGTCCCGGACAGGTCTATGGCTACACCTTC. It is translated as CASSPGQVYGYTF.

This sequence joins TRBV5-1 and TRBJ2-5; a weak D match, TRBD1 (6 bases). Gene TRBJ2-7 matches the end of the DNA better, so the J call may be wrong. In germline, CDR1 is SGHRS, CDR2 YFSETQ. This CDR3 spans 15 amino acids. The CDR3 DNA is TGCGCCAGCAGCTTACAGGGATCCTGGGGCTACGAGCAGTACTTC. Amino acid sequence: CASSLQGSWGYEQYF.

The V call is TRBV6-5, the J call TRBJ2-3, with D perhaps TRBD2 (7 bases). The CDR3 has 15 amino acids. Germline values: CDR1 MNHEY, CDR2 SVGAGI. V lost 0 bases and J 5 bases, leaving 12 bases between the germline ends. For the CDR3, the DNA is TGTGCCAGCAGTTACTCGAGAGGGGGGGGAGATACGCAGTATTTT. Its translation: CASSYSRGGGDTQYF.

This chain connects TRBV7-8 to TRBJ1-4, with D possibly TRBD1 on 6 matching bases. Germline V gene data show CDR1 as SGHVS and CDR2 as FQNEAQ. Trimming took off 1 base at V and 14 bases at J, with 14 bases between the two ends. The CDR3 loop spans 13 amino acids. The DNA for the CDR3 is TGTGCCAGCAGCTTAGGAAACAGGGCACAGCTGTTTTTT. Amino acid sequence: CASSLGNRAQLFF.

This clone appeared once. The rearrangement links TRBV6-1 to TRBJ1-2, with D maybe TRBD1 (6 bases). Germline CDR1 is MNHNS and CDR2 is SASEGT. The V and J ends lost 7 bases and 1 base respectively, with 13 bases between them. CDR3 length equals 14 residues. The CDR3 DNA reads as TGTGCCAGCACCGGAGTCAGGGGTAACTATGGCTACACCTTC. Its translation: CASTGVRGNYGYTF.

The chain combines TRBV11-2 with TRBJ1-2; D is unresolved. V gave up 1 base and J gave up 5 bases, with 11 bases separating them. The CDR3 runs to 14 residues. Germline assignment: CDR1 SGHAT and CDR2 FQNNGV. In DNA, the CDR3 is TGTGCCAGCAGCTTAGTAAGGCAGACTTATGGCTACACCTTC. It yields the protein CASSLVRQTYGYTF.

The chain couples TRBV7-9 to TRBJ2-1, with D possibly being TRBD2 (5 bases). This CDR3 contains 17 residues. Trimming removed 5 bases from V and 2 bases from J, with 19 bases in between. Germline values: CDR1 SEHNR, CDR2 FQNEAQ (reference sequence). As DNA, the CDR3 is TGTGCCAGCAGCGTCGAAACCGGTAGCGTCCCCTACAATGAGCAGTTCTTC. Amino acid sequence: CASSVETGSVPYNEQFF.

As for this clone: Other DNA sequences from this sample encode an identical CDR3 as well. The chain employs TRBV25-1 and TRBJ1-5, with 8 bases that match TRBD1. This CDR3 has 16 amino acids. J was trimmed by 4 bases and V by 6 bases; bases with no gene match: 11. Germline values: CDR1 MGHDK, CDR2 SYGVNS. The CDR3 nucleotides read TGTGCCAGCAGCGAAGGGGGCAGGGGGCTAAATCAGCCCCAGCATTTT. Its translation is CASSEGGRGLNQPQHF.

The chain uses TRBV28 and TRBJ2-7; the D gene is possibly TRBD2 (5 bases). CDR1 MDHEN and CDR2 SYDVKM come from the germline V gene. The CDR3 is made up of 17 amino acids. V was cut by 5 bases and J by 6 bases, with 26 bases left in between. CDR3 region: CASSELTGWILRSEQYF. DNA of the CDR3: TGTGCCAGCAGTGAACTTACGGGGTGGATACTACGCTCCGAGCAGTACTTC. Complete variable domain (other parts from reference TRBV28 and TRBJ2-7): DVKVTQSSRYLVKRTGEKVFLECVQDMDHENMFWYRQDPGLGLRLIYFSYDVKMKEKGDIPEGYSVSREKKERFSLILESASTNQTSMYLCASSELTGWILRSEQYFGPGTRLTVT.

The rearrangement uses TRBV11-2 and TRBJ2-1; TRBD2 might be the D (6 bases). Trimming stripped 5 bases from V and 10 bases from J, with 12 bases between. The germline V gene encodes CDR1 SGHAT and CDR2 FQNNGV. This CDR3 spans 12 amino acids. The CDR3 spells CASSTGTLEQFF. The CDR3 DNA sequence: TGTGCCAGCAGCACCGGGACTCTGGAGCAGTTCTTC.

V gene TRBV7-8 combines with J gene TRBJ2-7, with D tentatively TRBD1 (6 bases). Trimming removed 4 bases from V and 3 bases from J, with 7 bases in between. Germline CDR1 SGHVS, CDR2 FQNEAQ. The CDR3 covers 12 residues. CDR3 DNA sequence: TGTGCCAGCAGCTCCAGGGGCTACGAGCAGTACGTC. Translating gives CASSSRGYEQYV.

Only a few counts were recorded for this clone. This chain links TRBV25-1 with TRBJ2-7; unclear D gene. Per germline, CDR1 MGHDK and CDR2 SYGVNS. V lost 1 base, J lost 0 bases, and 7 bases lay in between. The CDR3 consists of 14 residues. CDR3 in amino acids: CASSESTDSYEQYF. Written as DNA, the CDR3 is TGTGCCAGCAGTGAATCCACTGACTCCTACGAGCAGTACTTC.

The chain joins TRBV19 to TRBJ2-7, with TRBD2 as a possible D gene (5 bases). The CDR3 is made up of 14 amino acids. The V end was cut by 6 bases, the J end by 0 bases, with 12 bases between. Germline assignment: CDR1 LNHDA and CDR2 SQIVND (reference sequence). CDR3: CASRRSESSYEQYF. The CDR3 bases are TGTGCCAGTAGGCGTAGCGAGAGCTCCTACGAGCAGTACTTC.

The gene calls are TRBV7-9 and TRBJ2-7, with 8 bases matching TRBD2. Germline lookup yields CDR1 SEHNR and CDR2 FQNEAQ (reference sequence). The J segment lost 6 bases and the V segment lost 1 base, leaving 11 bases of the junction unmatched. The length of the CDR3 is 16 residues. CDR3 in DNA: TGTGCCAGCAGCTTAGGCGGGGACGGGGGGGCGCGCGAGCAGTACTTC. As protein: CASSLGGDGGAREQYF.